These T cell receptor beta chains were read from a single sample in a study of T-cell memory formation after mild COVID-19. TCRdb itself ran the 5' RACE reads through MiXCR, one entry per CDR3 protein. The data hold 210,000 or so distinct CDR3 sequences, with approximately 10% observed a single time. The sequenced sample consisted of PBMCs or a T cell subset sorted from them (not recorded which). These receptors all come from a man younger than 30 who had mild COVID-19 (a few samples of this study predate the infection). Cell type and time point are not known. CDR3s include the opening cysteine and the closing phenylalanine or tryptophan. Each record gives: V gene, D gene, clone size, J gene, CDR3 DNA, CDR3 protein. D genes are given only for firm matches. Clone size is given for some rows only: seen once, a few or many times, or a class if the clone is expanded.

TRBV24-1	.	.	TRBJ2-1	TGTGCCACCTGTGGGGGCGCCTACAATGAGCAGTTCTTC	CATCGGAYNEQFF
TRBV6-6	TRBD1	.	TRBJ1-5	TGTGCCAGCAGCGGGACAGGTTATAGCAATCAGCCCCAGCATTTT	CASSGTGYSNQPQHF
TRBV27	.	.	TRBJ2-5	TGTGCCAGCAGAGGGGGGGGTGGGACCCAGTACTTC	CASRGGGGTQYF
TRBV28	.	.	TRBJ1-1	TGTGCCAGCAGTCGATCCCGACGACGGACGTCTACTGAAGCTTTCTTT	CASSRSRRRTSTEAFF
TRBV5-1	.	few	TRBJ2-7	TGCGCCAGCAGCTTGGGCCATTCTGGCGACTACGAGCAGTACTTC	CASSLGHSGDYEQYF
TRBV5-1	.	few	TRBJ2-7	TGCGCCAGCAGGGCAGACAGCCAAACCTACGAGCAGTACTTC	CASRADSQTYEQYF
TRBV20-1	TRBD1	.	TRBJ1-5	TGCAGTGCTAGAGAGACAGGGGTACTGGATCAGCCCCAGCATTTT	CSARETGVLDQPQHF
TRBV7-2	TRBD2	many	TRBJ2-1	TGTGCCAGCAGTTGGACTAGCTCGGGGGAGCAGTTCTTC	CASSWTSSGEQFF
TRBV12-3/TRBV12-4	TRBD2	few	TRBJ2-3	TGTGCCAGCAGCTCGGGTTGGCGGGGGGGTAAAGATACGCAGTATTTT	CASSSGWRGGKDTQYF
TRBV4-2	TRBD1	.	TRBJ1-2	TGTGCCAGCAGCCACCGGACAGGGAGTAACTATGGCTACACCTTC	CASSHRTGSNYGYTF